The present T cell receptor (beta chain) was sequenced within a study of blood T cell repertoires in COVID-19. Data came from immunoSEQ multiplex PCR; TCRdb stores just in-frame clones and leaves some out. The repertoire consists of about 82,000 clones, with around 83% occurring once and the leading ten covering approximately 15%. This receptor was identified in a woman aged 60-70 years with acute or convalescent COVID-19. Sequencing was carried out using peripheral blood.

The CDR3 region is CASSQEPSGMWDEQFF. The CDR3 DNA is TGTGCCAGCAGCCAAGAGCCTAGCGGGATGTGGGATGAGCAGTTCTTC. The rearrangement uses TRBV4-2 and TRBJ2-1; TRBD2 matches 9 bases. Unmatched junction bases numbered 8, after V lost 0 bases and J lost 8 bases. Germline assignment: CDR1 LGHNA and CDR2 YNFKEQ. CDR3 size: 16 residues.